The source of this TCR beta chain is a study of T cells in women clearing cervical HPV infection. Comment on this clone: From the germline J gene comes the end of the CDR3, since the read stops 3 residues before it.

The germline gives CDR1 MNHEY, CDR2 SVGEGT. The CDR3 is made up of 13 amino acids. V lost 7 bases and J 4 bases, leaving 13 bases between the germline ends. Using immunoSEQ multiplex PCR, the repertoire was profiled, and TCRdb retains in-frame clones only, with some absent. The repertoire table contains roughly 48,000 clones. Sequencing input: blood buffy coat. The receptor was derived from a woman aged 18 to 75 with a cervical HPV16 infection that either progressed to CIN3+ or cleared (not recorded which). The V gene is TRBV6-2 or TRBV6-3, the J gene TRBJ1-2; possibly TRBD1 for D (6 bases). The CDR3 reads CASTTRGSYGYTF. The sequenced CDR3 bases are TGTGCCAGCACCACAAGGGGGTCCTATGGC.